This T cell receptor (beta chain) was captured in a study of shared clonotypes between healthy human individuals. Study details: Per donor, CD8 memory used one plate, CD8 naive used two, CD4 memory used three and CD4 naive used three.

Repertoires were generated with immunoSEQ multiplex PCR, while TCRdb's copy carries only in-frame clones and drops some. This table holds a few million clones, just under 95% found once. V lost 1 base and J lost 4, with 13 bases in between. Germline lookup yields CDR1 SGHTA and CDR2 FQGNSA. The CDR3 runs 15 residues. Only one count was recorded for this clone. The clonotype originates from a man younger than 35 in good health. Some clones in this sample may be carry-over from other donors' samples. Sequencing used naive CD4+ T cells from PBMCs. Subset: CD45RA+ positively selected. The chain carries TRBV7-2 and TRBJ1-1; a weak D match, TRBD1 (6 bases). Written as DNA, the CDR3 is TGTGCCAGCAGCTTAGTTTGGGGGGCGGGCACTGAAGCTTTCTTT. Amino acids: CASSLVWGAGTEAFF.